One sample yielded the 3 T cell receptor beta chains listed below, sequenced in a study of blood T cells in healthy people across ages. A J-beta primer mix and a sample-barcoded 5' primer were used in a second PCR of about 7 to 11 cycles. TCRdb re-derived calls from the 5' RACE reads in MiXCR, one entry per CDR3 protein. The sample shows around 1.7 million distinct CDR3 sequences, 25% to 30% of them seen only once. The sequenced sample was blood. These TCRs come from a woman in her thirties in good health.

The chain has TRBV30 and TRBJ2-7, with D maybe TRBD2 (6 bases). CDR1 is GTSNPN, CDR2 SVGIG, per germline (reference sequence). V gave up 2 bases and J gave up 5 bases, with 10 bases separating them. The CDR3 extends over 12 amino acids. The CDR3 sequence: CAWSTREDEQYF. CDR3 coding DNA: TGTGCCTGGAGTACCAGGGAGGACGAGCAGTACTTC.

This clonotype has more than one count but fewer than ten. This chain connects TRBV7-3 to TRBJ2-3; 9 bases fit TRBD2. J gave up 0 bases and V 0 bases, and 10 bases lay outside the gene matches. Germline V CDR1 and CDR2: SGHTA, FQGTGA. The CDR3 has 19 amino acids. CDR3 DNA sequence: TGTGCCAGCAGCTTAACCGGGACTAGCACAAGTGCTAGCACAGATACGCAGTATTTT. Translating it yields CASSLTGTSTSASTDTQYF. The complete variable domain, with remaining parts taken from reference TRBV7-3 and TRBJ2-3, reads GAGVSQTPSNKVTEKGKYVELRCDPISGHTALYWYRQSLGQGPEFLIYFQGTGAADDSGLPNDRFFAVRPEGSVSTLKIQRTERGDSAVYLCASSLTGTSTSASTDTQYFGPGTRLTVL.

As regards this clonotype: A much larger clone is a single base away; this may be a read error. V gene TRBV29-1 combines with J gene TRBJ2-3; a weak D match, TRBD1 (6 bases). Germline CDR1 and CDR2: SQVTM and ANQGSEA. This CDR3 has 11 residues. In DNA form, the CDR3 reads TGCAGCAAATACTGGACAGATACGCAGGATTTT. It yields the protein CSKYWTDTQDF.